This T cell receptor (beta chain) came from a study of T cell repertoires and Cas9 in healthy adults. Study overall: SpCas9-reactive CD4 and CD8 T cells were characterized for potency, cytotoxicity and lineage.

Germline values: CDR1 SEHNR, CDR2 FQNEAQ (reference sequence). CDR3 size: 13 residues. As regards this clone: Its antigen remains unidentified.

Study observations and caveats: SpCas9-reactive effector T cells were reportedly restrained in vitro by SpCas9-reactive regulatory T cells.

Produced via immunoSEQ multiplex PCR; TCRdb's table is partial and in-frame only. The sample consists of 20,000 to 25,000 clones, around 93% of them appearing once. The clonotype was recovered from a human donor in good health. The chain recombines TRBV7-9 with TRBJ2-5; D may match TRBD1 or TRBD2 (5 bases each). The J call is doubtful: the DNA matches TRBJ2-7 better. Material: CD4+ effector T cells (CD127+, CD25-, CD137-, CD154-) from PBMCs; culture status not recorded. CDR3 nucleotides: TGTGCCAGCAGCGTCAGGGTGAGGGACGAGCAGTACTTC. Translation: CASSVRVRDEQYF.